One and the same sample provided the 22 T cell receptor beta chains below, sequenced in a study of blood T cell repertoires in COVID-19 (dated by TCRdb to between 2020 and 2021). The library came from the immunoSEQ multiplex PCR assay. Entries here come from immuneACCESS through TCRdb and include only in-frame sequences with V and J called. Some clones fail to appear in such tables; in the studies checked, an unresolved V gene covers under half of the shortfall, and the cause of the remainder is unknown. Across this sample there are 120,000 or so clones, with 55% to 70% seen only once. The ten biggest clones cover 2% to 2.5% of the sample. Sequencing used peripheral blood. The receptors shown here come from an older woman with acute or convalescent COVID-19.

The rearrangement uses TRBV4-3 and TRBJ2-7; 7 bases are shared with TRBD1. V dropped 1 base and J dropped 6; count of bases not matched to a gene: 6. Germline V CDR1 and CDR2: LGHNA, YSLEER. The CDR3 sequence is 14 residues long. Here the CDR3 reads CASSQAVQGPEQYF. CDR3 sequence (DNA): TGCGCCAGCAGCCAAGCGGTACAGGGGCCCGAGCAGTACTTC.

The chain carries TRBV6-5 and TRBJ1-6; D is ambiguous. Germline values: CDR1 MNHEY, CDR2 SVGAGI. The CDR3 is 15 amino acids. The V end lost 0 bases, the J end lost 7 bases, and 10 bases lay between the germline ends. The CDR3, as DNA: TGTGCCAGCAGTTACTCGAACAGCATCAATTCACCCCTCCACTTT. Translating it yields CASSYSNSINSPLHF.

This clone turned up a few times. V and J are TRBV3-1 (or the pseudogene TRBV3-2) and TRBJ1-6; 7 nucleotides align to TRBD1. Trimming at V came to 4 bases and at J to 0 bases, leaving 9 bases not matched to a gene. In germline, CDR1 is LGHDT, CDR2 YNNKEL (reference sequence). The CDR3 has 18 amino acids. CDR3 sequence reads: CASSRDREVYSYNSPLHF. In DNA, the CDR3 is TGTGCCAGCAGCCGGGACAGAGAAGTTTACTCCTATAATTCACCCCTCCACTTT.

The rearrangement uses TRBV28 and TRBJ2-3, with D uncertain. This CDR3 spans 13 amino acids. Trimming removed 5 bases from V and 2 bases from J, with 8 bases in between. The germline V gene has CDR1 MDHEN and CDR2 SYDVKM. Here the CDR3 reads CASSNSLTDTQYF. The CDR3 DNA follows: TGTGCCAGCAGTAACAGTCTCACAGATACGCAGTATTTT. Based on the CDR3 plus reference TRBV28 and TRBJ2-3, the full variable domain is DVKVTQSSRYLVKRTGEKVFLECVQDMDHENMFWYRQDPGLGLRLIYFSYDVKMKEKGDIPEGYSVSREKKERFSLILESASTNQTSMYLCASSNSLTDTQYFGPGTRLTVL.

The chain has TRBV10-2 and TRBJ2-2; 9 nucleotides match TRBD2. V dropped 4 bases and J dropped 2; count of bases not matched to a gene: 2. From germline, CDR1 is WSHSY and CDR2 SAAADI. The CDR3 is made up of 15 amino acids. The CDR3 here is CASSGSGGNTGELFF. As DNA, the CDR3 is TGCGCCAGCAGTGGTAGCGGGGGAAACACCGGGGAGCTGTTTTTT.

The rearrangement links TRBV19 to TRBJ1-3; D remains ambiguous. Trimming took 7 bases from V and 0 from J, leaving 13 bases between them. This CDR3 is 15 amino acids long. CDR1 LNHDA and CDR2 SQIVND come from the germline V gene (reference sequence). CDR3 nucleotide sequence: TGTGCCAGTACCTCACTGGGGAGCTCTGGAAACACCATATATTTT. As protein: CASTSLGSSGNTIYF.

The chain employs TRBV29-1 and TRBJ1-2; D possibly corresponds to TRBD1 (5 bases). Germline CDR1 is SQVTM and CDR2 is ANQGSEA. The CDR3 contains 10 residues. V lost 6 bases and J 7 bases, leaving 9 bases between the germline ends. CDR3 nucleotides: TGCAGCGTAGGGGACTTTGGCTACACCTTC. Protein sequence: CSVGDFGYTF.

This chain connects TRBV9 to TRBJ2-3; weak D call: TRBD2 (6 bases). The CDR3 runs to 17 residues. Germline V gives CDR1 SGDLS, CDR2 YYNGEE. Trimming shortened V by 0 bases and J by 3 bases, and 17 bases separated the two germline ends. DNA of the CDR3: TGTGCCAGCAGCGTAGTAGACGGAGGGATGGGGACAGATACGCAGTATTTT. It is translated as CASSVVDGGMGTDTQYF.

The chain combines TRBV30 with TRBJ2-7, with a tentative D call TRBD1 (6 bases). Germline V CDR1 and CDR2: GTSNPN, SVGIG (reference sequence). The CDR3 totals 18 residues. Trimming pared 1 base from V and 1 base from J, leaving 23 bases between. Here the CDR3 reads CAWSAPPYPGRGSYEQYF. CDR3 in DNA: TGTGCCTGGAGTGCCCCCCCCTATCCGGGCAGGGGATCCTACGAGCAGTACTTC.

This clone has only one observation. The chain has TRBV10-2 and TRBJ2-1, with a weak D call TRBD1 (6 bases). This CDR3 contains 16 residues. V lost 3 bases and J 3 bases, leaving 15 bases between the germline ends. CDR1 and CDR2 from the germline V gene are WSHSY and SAAADI. The CDR3 reads CASSERRQGLYNEQFF. As DNA, the CDR3 is TGCGCCAGCAGTGAAAGAAGGCAGGGGCTCTACAATGAGCAGTTCTTC.

The chain combines TRBV28 with TRBJ1-6; 7 bases align to TRBD1. Germline CDR1 and CDR2: MDHEN and SYDVKM. After removal of 7 bases from V and 2 bases from J, the junction contained 2 bases not matched to a gene. This CDR3 has 14 residues. The DNA for the CDR3 is TGTGCCAGCATGACAGGGCCCTATAATTCACCCCTCCACTTT. Translating it yields CASMTGPYNSPLHF. The entire variable domain, with the rest obtained from reference TRBV28 and TRBJ1-6, is as follows: DVKVTQSSRYLVKRTGEKVFLECVQDMDHENMFWYRQDPGLGLRLIYFSYDVKMKEKGDIPEGYSVSREKKERFSLILESASTNQTSMYLCASMTGPYNSPLHFGNGTRLTVT.

V gene TRBV2 combines with J gene TRBJ1-2; 10 nucleotides line up with TRBD1. The germline V gene has CDR1 SNHLY and CDR2 FYNNEI. The CDR3 contains 16 residues. Unmatched junction bases numbered 18, after V lost 5 bases and J lost 12 bases. The CDR3 here is CASSPDRGSSSIMNTF. Written as DNA, the CDR3 is TGTGCCAGCAGTCCGGACAGGGGGTCCTCCTCAATTATGAACACCTTC.

As concerns this clone: The same CDR3 can be traced to other DNA sequences in this sample. The chain uses TRBV19 and TRBJ1-5; 11 nucleotides agree with TRBD1. The CDR3 contains 14 residues. Germline lookup yields CDR1 LNHDA and CDR2 SQIVND (reference sequence). V dropped 9 bases and J dropped 4; count of bases not matched to a gene: 5. The CDR3 reads CASRTGGRNQPQHF. CDR3 bases: TGTGCCAGCAGGACAGGGGGCAGGAATCAGCCCCAGCATTTT.

The chain recombines TRBV5-6 with TRBJ2-1; 7 bases are shared with TRBD1. Per the germline V gene, CDR1 is SGHDT and CDR2 is YYEEEE. Trimming took 4 bases from V and 9 from J; bases not matched to a gene: 4. The CDR3 has 12 amino acids. CDR3 sequence reads: CASSPGQIEQFF. CDR3 sequence (DNA): TGTGCCAGCAGCCCGGGACAGATTGAGCAGTTCTTC.

This chain connects TRBV3-1 (or the pseudogene TRBV3-2) to TRBJ1-2, with a possible D match to TRBD1 (5 bases). This CDR3 has 17 residues. The germline gives CDR1 LGHDT, CDR2 YNNKEL (reference sequence). The V end was cut by 1 base, the J end by 2 bases, with 17 bases between. CDR3 coding DNA: TGTGCCAGCAGCCAAGGGGGGTTCGGAGGGGCGAACTATGGCTACACCTTC. Translating it yields CASSQGGFGGANYGYTF.

In this sample, this clone turned up once. The chain joins TRBV7-7 to TRBJ2-5; 8 bases line up with TRBD1. V trimming: 5 bases; J trimming: 2 bases; junction bases outside the gene matches: 10. The CDR3 runs 16 residues. CDR1 is SSHAT and CDR2 is FNYEAQ in the germline V gene (reference sequence). The CDR3 protein is CASSNLFRTGQETQYF. The CDR3 DNA reads as TGTGCCAGCAGCAACCTATTCCGGACAGGGCAAGAGACCCAGTACTTC. Full variable domain (remainder filled in from reference TRBV7-7 and TRBJ2-5): GAGVSQSPRYKVTKRGQDVTLRCDPISSHATLYWYQQALGQGPEFLTYFNYEAQPDKSGLPSDRFSAERPEGSISTLTIQRTEQRDSAMYRCASSNLFRTGQETQYFGPGTRLLVL.

CDR3 residues: CASYNPGGGSTEAFF. For the CDR3, the DNA is TGTGCCAGCTATAACCCGGGAGGGGGAAGCACTGAAGCTTTCTTT. The genes are TRBV28 and TRBJ1-1, with D possibly being TRBD1 (6 bases). The CDR3 is 15 amino acids. The V and J ends lost 8 bases and 4 bases respectively, with 20 bases between them. Germline V CDR1 and CDR2: MDHEN, SYDVKM.

This chain joins TRBV18 and TRBJ2-2, with 8 bases identical to TRBD1. The V and J ends lost 2 bases and 4 bases, in that order; junction bases with no gene match: 3. The V gene's germline CDR1 is KGHSH and CDR2 LQKENI. The CDR3 length is 15 residues. The CDR3 DNA reads as TGTGCCAGCTCACCAACCACAGGGGGCACCGGGGAGCTGTTTTTT. Its translation: CASSPTTGGTGELFF. The full variable domain, in which reference TRBV18 and TRBJ2-2 provide the parts outside the CDR3, is NAGVMQNPRHLVRRRGQEARLRCSPMKGHSHVYWYRQLPEEGLKFMVYLQKENIIDESGMPKERFSAEFPKEGPSILRIQQVVRGDSAAYFCASSPTTGGTGELFFGEGSRLTVL.

This clone came up a few times. This chain connects TRBV11-2 to TRBJ2-1; 10 nucleotides align to TRBD2. There are 17 residues in the CDR3. Looked up from germline, CDR1 is SGHAT and CDR2 is FQNNGV. J was trimmed by 5 bases and V by 2 bases; bases with no gene match: 9. The CDR3 coding sequence is TGTGCCAGCAGCTTATTTTCGACCCTAGCGGGAGACAATGAGCAGTTCTTC. This gives the protein CASSLFSTLAGDNEQFF.

This clone was seen ten or more times. The rearrangement links TRBV6-1 to TRBJ2-1, with D tentatively TRBD1 (5 bases). CDR1 is MNHNS, CDR2 SASEGT, per germline. Deletions cut 2 bases from V and 4 bases from J, with 18 bases between. The CDR3 length is 17 residues. DNA for the CDR3: TGTGCCAGCAGTGAACACCTGTCCCAGGACAATTACAATGAGCAGTTCTTC. This codes for CASSEHLSQDNYNEQFF.

The V and J genes are TRBV14 and TRBJ2-4; D gene ambiguous. CDR1 is SGHDN and CDR2 is FVKESK in the germline V gene. V lost 0 bases, J lost 6 bases, and 9 bases lay in between. The CDR3 totals 14 residues. CDR3 protein: CASSQDAGLNIQYF. The CDR3 region has the DNA TGTGCCAGCAGCCAAGATGCAGGCCTAAACATTCAGTACTTC.

V and J are TRBV28 and TRBJ1-1; D uncertain. V was trimmed by 8 bases and J by 1 base, leaving 14 bases between them. Germline-derived CDR1 and CDR2 are MDHEN and SYDVKM. This CDR3 comprises 14 residues. The CDR3 DNA is TGTGCCAGCTCACTGGAGAATGCGAACACTGAAGCTTTCTTT. Its protein is CASSLENANTEAFF.